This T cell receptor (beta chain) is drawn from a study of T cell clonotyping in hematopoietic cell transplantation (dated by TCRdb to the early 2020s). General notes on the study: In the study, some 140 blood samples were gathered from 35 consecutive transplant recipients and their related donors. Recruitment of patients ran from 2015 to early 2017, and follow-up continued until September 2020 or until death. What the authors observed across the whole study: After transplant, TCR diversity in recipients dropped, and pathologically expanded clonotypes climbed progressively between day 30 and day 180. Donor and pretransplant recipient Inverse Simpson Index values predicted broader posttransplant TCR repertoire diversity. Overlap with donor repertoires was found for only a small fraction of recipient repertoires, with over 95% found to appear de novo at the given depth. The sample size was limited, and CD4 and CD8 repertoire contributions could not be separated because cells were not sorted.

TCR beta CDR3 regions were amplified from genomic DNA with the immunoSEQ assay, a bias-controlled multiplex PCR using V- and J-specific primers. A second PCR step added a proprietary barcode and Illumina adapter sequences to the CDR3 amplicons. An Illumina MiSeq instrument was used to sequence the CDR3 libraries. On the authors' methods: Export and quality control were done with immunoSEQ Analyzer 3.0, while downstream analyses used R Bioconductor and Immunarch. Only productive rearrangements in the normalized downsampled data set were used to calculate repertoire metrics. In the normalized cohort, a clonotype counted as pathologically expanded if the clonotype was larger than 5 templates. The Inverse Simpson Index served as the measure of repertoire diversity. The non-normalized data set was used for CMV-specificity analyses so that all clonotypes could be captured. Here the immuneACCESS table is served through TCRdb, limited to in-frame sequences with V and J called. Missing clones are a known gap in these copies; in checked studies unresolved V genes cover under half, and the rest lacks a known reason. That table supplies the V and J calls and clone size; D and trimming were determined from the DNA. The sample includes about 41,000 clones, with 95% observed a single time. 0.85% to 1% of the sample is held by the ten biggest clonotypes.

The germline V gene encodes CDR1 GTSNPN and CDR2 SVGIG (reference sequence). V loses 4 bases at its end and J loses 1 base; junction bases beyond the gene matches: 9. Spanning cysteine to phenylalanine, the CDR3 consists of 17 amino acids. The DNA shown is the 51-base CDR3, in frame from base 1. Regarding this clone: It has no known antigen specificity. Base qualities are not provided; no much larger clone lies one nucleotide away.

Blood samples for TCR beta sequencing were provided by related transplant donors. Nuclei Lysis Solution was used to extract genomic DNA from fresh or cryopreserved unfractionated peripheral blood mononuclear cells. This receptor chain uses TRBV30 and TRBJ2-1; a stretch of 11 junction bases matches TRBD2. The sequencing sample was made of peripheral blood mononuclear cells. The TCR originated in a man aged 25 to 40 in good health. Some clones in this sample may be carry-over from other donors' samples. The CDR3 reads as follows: CAWKAIAGGLSYNEQFF. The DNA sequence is TGTGCCTGGAAGGCGATAGCGGGAGGGTTATCCTACAATGAGCAGTTCTTC.